One T cell receptor (beta chain) is described in this entry. An end of the junction does not agree with germline; a read error may underlie this. TCRdb used MiXCR to reprocess the 5' RACE reads, holding one entry per CDR3 protein. The sample gives around 55,000 distinct CDR3 sequences, around 20% of which show up once; about 2.9% is in the top ten. Cells sorted as Tregs were CD4+, CD25+ and CD127-/low. This CDR3 has 14 residues. Germline V gene data show CDR1 as SGHNT and CDR2 as YYREEE (reference sequence). The TCR was taken from a female donor with breast cancer. The J gene is TRBJ1-2, the V gene TRBV5-4, with no clear D. The sequenced material came from tumor-infiltrating Tregs sorted from the breast tumor. Here the CDR3 DNA reads TGTGCTAGCAGCCCGGACGTAAGCCTCTATGGCTACACCTTC. As protein: CASSPDVSLYGYTF.